This T cell receptor beta chain was captured in a study of chemoradiotherapy in HPV16-positive cancers. Looking at the study overall: Candidate HPV-specific clones and shared TCR motifs came from a couple of HPV16-positive patients.

With V trimmed by 5 bases and J by 6 bases, 7 bases remained unmatched. The CDR3 spans 15 residues. Germline V gives CDR1 SGDLS, CDR2 YYNGEE. Over chemoradiotherapy, repertoires were sampled more than once. TCRdb's copy holds only in-frame clones and misses some; the assay was immunoSEQ multiplex PCR. The table records some 10,000 clones, about 90% of them present only once. The sequencing used blood, collected from a patient who underwent chemoradiotherapy. This clonotype originated in a human donor with HPV-associated anogenital cancer. The V call is TRBV9, the J call TRBJ2-3; the match to TRBD2 covers 12 bases. The DNA of the CDR3 is TGTGCCAGCAGGCCCGGACTAGCGGGGCACGATACGCAGTATTTT. Protein product: CASRPGLAGHDTQYF.